The clone carrying this T cell receptor beta chain was picked up a small number of times. Its antigen remains unknown. This specimen belongs to a study of beta chain features in type 1 diabetes. The CDR3 spans 12 residues. V was cut by 4 bases and J by 4 bases, with 9 bases left in between. Germline values: CDR1 GTSNPN, CDR2 SVGIG (reference sequence). Of the isolated RNA, all was reverse transcribed, and so the sequenced material was expressed TCRB transcripts. The method was immunoSEQ multiplex PCR; TCRdb's version includes in-frame clones alone and lacks a portion of them. The sample contains some 25,000 clones, approximately 55% of which appear only once. Study findings and constraints: The naive, central memory and Treg TCRB repertoires of patients appeared to be more similar to one another than those of healthy donors. TCRB CDR3 length was moderately but significantly reduced in all four CD4+ subsets of Type 1 diabetes patients.

Material for sequencing was Tregs from blood. V usage is TRBV30 and J usage is TRBJ2-3; D uncertain. The source is a woman between 18 and 29 years old with type 1 diabetes. CDR3 in DNA: TGTGCCTGGAAACGACGGGCAGATACGCAGTATTTT. Its translation is CAWKRRADTQYF.